This T cell receptor (beta chain) was sequenced in a study of CD8+ T cells in alopecia areata. Study-wide background: Twice daily, treated patients received 5 to 10 mg of oral tofacitinib. Study results and limitations: TCR sharing was clearer in mice than between patients, perhaps partly owing to patient HLA diversity.

The V and J ends lost 6 bases and 5 bases respectively, with 15 bases between them. The germline V gene has CDR1 SGHNT and CDR2 YENEEA. This CDR3 is 14 amino acids long. A remark on this clone: As yet, its antigen is unknown.

Peripheral blood samples and lesional scalp punch biopsies were obtained from alopecia areata patients. RNA, once extracted, was reverse transcribed into cDNA for use as the sequencing template. Assay used: immunoSEQ multiplex PCR; TCRdb lists only in-frame clones, some missing. The table records roughly 20,000 clones, around 66% of them present only once. The rearrangement uses TRBV11-3 and TRBJ2-3; no reliable D call. This receptor was obtained from a human donor with alopecia areata. Sequenced here: skin, sampled at week 0. The CDR3 coding sequence is TGTGCCAGCAGGTCCCCGGGTAGCCAAGATACGCAGTATTTT. This sequence encodes CASRSPGSQDTQYF.